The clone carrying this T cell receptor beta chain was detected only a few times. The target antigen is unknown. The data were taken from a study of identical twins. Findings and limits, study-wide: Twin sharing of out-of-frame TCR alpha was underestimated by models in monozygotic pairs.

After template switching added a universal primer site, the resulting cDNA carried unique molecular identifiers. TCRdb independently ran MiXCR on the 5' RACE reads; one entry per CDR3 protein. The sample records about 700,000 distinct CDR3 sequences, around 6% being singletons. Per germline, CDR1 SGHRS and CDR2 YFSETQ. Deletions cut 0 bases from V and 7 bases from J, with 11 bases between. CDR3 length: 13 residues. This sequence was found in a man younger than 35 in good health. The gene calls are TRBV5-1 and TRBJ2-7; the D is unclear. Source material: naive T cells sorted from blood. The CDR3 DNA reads TGCGCCAGCAGCTTGGGACGTTTCGAGGAGCAGTACTTC. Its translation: CASSLGRFEEQYF. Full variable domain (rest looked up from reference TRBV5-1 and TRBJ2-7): KAGVTQTPRYLIKTRGQQVTLSCSPISGHRSVSWYQQTPGQGLQFLFEYFSETQRNKGNFPGRFSGRQFSNSRSEMNVSTLELGDSALYLCASSLGRFEEQYFGPGTRLTVT.